This TCR beta chain was sequenced for a study of CD8 T cells in Susac syndrome. Random hexamers were used to reverse transcribe an amount of roughly 0.5 to 1 ug RNA. From the immunoSEQ multiplex PCR reads, TCRdb called clonotypes with MiXCR, one entry per CDR3 protein. The table lists around 130,000 distinct CDR3 sequences, 95% of them singletons. CDR1 and CDR2 (germline): MNHNS, SASEGT. This CDR3 comprises 12 residues. Trimming took 4 bases from V and 7 from J, leaving 10 bases between them. Control patients had untreated stable or active relapsing-remitting multiple sclerosis by revised McDonald criteria.

The chain carries TRBV6-1 and TRBJ1-1, with no clear D. The specimen was CD4+ T cells from PBMCs. The sequence derives from a human donor with multiple sclerosis. In nucleotides, the CDR3 is TGTGCCAGCAGTGTTTACAGTGGTGAAGCTTTCTTT. It translates to CASSVYSGEAFF.